This TCR beta chain was documented in a study of T-cell memory formation after mild COVID-19. Study background: TCR clusters were largely donor specific.

Study-level points and caveats: Chiefly within CM and EM were the contracting CD4+ clones; CD8+ ones were within EMRA.

TCRdb re-called the 5' RACE reads with MiXCR, one entry per CDR3 protein. The data contain around 250,000 distinct CDR3 sequences, around 16% of them singletons. With respect to this clonotype: Its target is unknown.

J was trimmed by 8 bases and V by 2 bases; bases with no gene match: 5. Germline V lookup: CDR1 KGHDR, CDR2 SFDVKD. The CDR3 is 14 residues long. Sample: PBMCs or a T cell subset sorted from them (not recorded which). V is TRBV24-1 and J is TRBJ2-3; 8 bases line up with TRBD2. This sequence originates from a man younger than 30 who had mild COVID-19 (a few samples of this study predate the infection). Cell type and time point are not known. In nucleotides, the CDR3 is TGTGCCACCAGTGATTCCGGGGGGGCCGGTACGCAGTATTTT. Amino acids: CATSDSGGAGTQYF.